This TCR beta chain was sequenced for a study of blood T cell repertoires in COVID-19. Study-level background: Material from acute and convalescent COVID-19 was sourced from the United States, Italy and Spain. From T cells, B-cell-depleted T cells, or PBMCs came the material, which was cDNA or gDNA.

Authors' processing steps: Amplification of reference gene primers was used by the study to estimate nucleated cell counts. Generated by immunoSEQ multiplex PCR, the TCRdb table keeps only in-frame clones and is missing some. V, J and clone size derive from that table, while D and trimming were established from the DNA sequence. The table shows about 200,000 clones, with 70% to 85% occurring only once. The trim removed 3 bases at V and 6 bases at J, leaving 8 bases unmatched. This CDR3 is built from 17 residues. Germline values: CDR1 LNHDA, CDR2 SQIVND (reference sequence). The TCR was taken from a human donor in a cohort sampled during active COVID-19. Sequenced sample: peripheral blood. The rearrangement links TRBV19 to TRBJ2-2, with 12 bases lining up with TRBD2. The chain's CDR3 is CASSIDLAGGPSGELFF. CDR3 sequence (DNA): TGTGCCAGTAGTATTGATCTAGCGGGAGGGCCCTCCGGGGAGCTGTTTTTT.